The 23 T cell receptor beta chains below all came from one sample that was sequenced in a study of molecular identifiers for immune sequencing clone quantification (dated by TCRdb to 2017 to 2018). The library was generated by PCR. TCRdb names NextSeq 500 as the instrument used. Through fastp at Q25 and MiXCR, TCRdb rebuilt clones from the public reads, retaining in-frame beta chains. Records with the same CDR3 protein are collapsed into one entry carrying the most frequent genes and DNA. The sample profile shows some 91,000 distinct CDR3 sequences; approximately 24% of them were found once. The ten most abundant clones make up 0.94% of the sample. Source material: naive CD8+ T cells from blood, with Jurkat cell RNA spiked in. The sample's cell subset or site, from its label and the paper: FACS-sorted CD8+CD4-CCR7+CD45RA+ naive T cells. The source of these receptors is a human donor in good health. Some libraries in this study had Jurkat cell RNA spiked in.

This clonotype was seen a handful of times. One base away lies a much larger clone, so this may be a sequencing read error. This chain uses TRBV7-9 with TRBJ2-5; 7 bases map to TRBD2. J was trimmed by 9 bases and V by 5 bases; bases with no gene match: 3. There are 11 residues in the CDR3. Germline V gives CDR1 SEHNR, CDR2 FQNEAQ (reference sequence). The DNA for the CDR3 is TGTGCCAGCAGCCGGGAGGATTCCCAGTACTTC. This codes for CASSREDSQYF.

Ten or more counts support this clonotype. One end of the junction fails to match germline, which may point to a read error. The CDR3 protein is CSAEPGGSSYAF. The DNA of the CDR3 is TGCAGCGCAGAACCGGGGGGTTCCTCTTACGCCTTT. The V gene is TRBV29-1, the J gene TRBJ2-3; the match to TRBD2 covers 7 bases. The CDR3 runs 12 residues. The germline CDR1 and CDR2 sequences are SQVTM and ANQGSEA.

V and J are TRBV11-2 and TRBJ2-1; perhaps TRBD2 as D (6 bases). The CDR3 is made up of 16 amino acids. With 10 bases removed from V and 1 base from J, the gap between germline ends came to 20 bases. Germline loops: CDR1 SGHAT, CDR2 FQNNGV. The DNA of the CDR3 is TGTGCCACCACGGGACTCCCTTTTGAATCCTACAATGAGCAGTTCTTC. It specifies CATTGLPFESYNEQFF.

V and J are TRBV9 and TRBJ2-7, with a weak D call TRBD2 (7 bases). The length of the CDR3 is 20 residues. Trimming stripped 0 bases from V and 0 bases from J, with 25 bases between. Germline V gene sequence: CDR1 SGDLS, CDR2 YYNGEE. CDR3 region: CASSVGLGGSGGGPSYEQYF. Written as DNA, the CDR3 is TGTGCCAGCAGCGTAGGTCTTGGCGGGAGTGGGGGCGGACCCTCCTACGAGCAGTACTTC.

This clonotype was found many times. This chain links TRBV11-2 with TRBJ2-7, with D tentatively TRBD1 (6 bases). The CDR3 is 12 amino acids. V lost 4 bases to trimming and J lost 11 bases, with 15 bases between them. CDR1 and CDR2 from the germline V gene are SGHAT and FQNNGV. Written as DNA, the CDR3 is TGTGCCAGCAGCTCCATGACAGGTAGTGAGTACTTC. It specifies CASSSMTGSEYF.

V gene TRBV29-1 combines with J gene TRBJ2-1; D is unclear. V was cut by 3 bases and J by 5 bases, with 11 bases left in between. This CDR3 is 13 amino acids long. The germline CDR1 and CDR2 sequences are SQVTM and ANQGSEA. As DNA, the CDR3 is TGCAGCGTTGATGGCGATGGAAACAATGAGCAGTTCTTC. Its translation: CSVDGDGNNEQFF.

Remarks on this clonotype: The CDR3 end shows no conserved phenylalanine or tryptophan, and so a read error is likely. The CDR3 loop is CSARDSSSYNEQFS. CDR3 coding DNA: TGCAGTGCTAGGGACAGTTCCTCCTACAATGAGCAGTTCTCC. The chain has TRBV20-1 and TRBJ2-1; TRBD1 might be the D (6 bases). This CDR3 contains 14 residues. The germline V and J ends were trimmed by 3 bases and 0 bases, with 9 bases remaining between them. Germline values: CDR1 DFQATT, CDR2 SNEGSKA (reference sequence).

Many counts were recorded for this clonotype. The chain links TRBV30 to TRBJ1-5; the D is unclear. There are 14 residues in the CDR3. Trimming shortened V by 1 base and J by 3 bases, and 10 bases separated the two germline ends. Germline loops: CDR1 GTSNPN, CDR2 SVGIG (reference sequence). The CDR3 DNA sequence: TGTGCCTGGAGTGGAGACGGAATCAATCAGCCCCAGCATTTT. Its translation is CAWSGDGINQPQHF. The full variable domain, its missing parts supplied by reference TRBV30 and TRBJ1-5, is SQTIHQWPATLVQPVGSPLSLECTVEGTSNPNLYWYRQAAGRGLQLLFYSVGIGQISSEVPQNLSASRPQDRQFILSSKKLLLSDSGFYLCAWSGDGINQPQHFGDGTRLSIL.

In the case of this clonotype: This may be a read error, as it is one base from a much larger clone. The chain joins TRBV13 to TRBJ2-3; 10 bases map to TRBD2. From germline, CDR1 is PRHDT and CDR2 FYEKMQ (reference sequence). The CDR3 totals 15 residues. The junction had 6 bases not matched to a gene; V was cut back by 5 bases and J by 4 bases. In nucleotides, the CDR3 is TGTGCCAGCAGCATTAGCGGGGGGCCCCCAGATACGCAGTATTTT. Translated: CASSISGGPPDTQYF.

In regard to this clonotype: This may be a read error, as it is one base from a much larger clone. V and J are TRBV7-9 and TRBJ1-1, with D perhaps TRBD1 (5 bases). The CDR3 covers 14 residues. Germline CDR1 and CDR2: SEHNR and FQNEAQ (reference sequence). The CDR3 DNA sequence: TGTGCCAGCAGCTTACCCAGGGCGAACACTGAAGCTTCCTTT. This gives the protein CASSLPRANTEASF.

This clonotype has a count of ten or more. This sequence joins TRBV20-1 and TRBJ2-3, with D possibly called TRBD1 or TRBD2 (5 bases each). Trimming left V 1 base short and J 0 bases short, with 14 bases between. From germline, CDR1 is DFQATT and CDR2 SNEGSKA (reference sequence). This CDR3 region has 16 residues. For the CDR3, the DNA is TGCAGTGCTAGAGCGGGCAGGGAGACTAGCACAGATACGCAGTATTTT. Encoded protein: CSARAGRETSTDTQYF.

Concerning this clonotype itself: Its ends do not fully match the called genes, so a read error is possible. The chain employs TRBV24-1 and TRBJ2-6; a possible D gene is TRBD1 (6 bases). Germline CDR1 KGHDR, CDR2 SFDVKD. The CDR3 runs 15 residues. The CDR3 reads CATEGQRSGTNVLTF. The DNA of the CDR3 is TGTGCCACCGAGGGACAACGCTCTGGGACCAACGTCCTGACTTTC.

At least ten counts were recorded for this clonotype. This sequence joins TRBV24-1 and TRBJ2-5; 7 bases agree with TRBD1. V trimming: 5 bases; J trimming: 2 bases; junction bases outside the gene matches: 10. Germline CDR1 and CDR2: KGHDR and SFDVKD. This CDR3 is built from 16 residues. The CDR3 region is CATSGTQGLRQETQYF. In DNA form, the CDR3 reads TGTGCCACCAGTGGGACACAGGGGCTTCGACAAGAGACCCAGTACTTC.

About this clonotype itself: Germline and junction disagree at one end, which may indicate a read error. The chain links TRBV4-1 to TRBJ2-7; D remains unclear. CDR1 is MGHRA and CDR2 is YSYEKL in the germline V gene. The CDR3 consists of 13 residues. This chain's CDR3 is CSSSPGSTYEQYF. The CDR3 region has the DNA TGCTCCAGCAGCCCGGGCAGTACCTACGAGCAGTACTTC.

This clonotype was seen ten or more times. The chain is built from TRBV11-2 and TRBJ2-7; 7 bases line up with TRBD1. Germline CDR1 reads SGHAT; CDR2 reads FQNNGV. The CDR3 consists of 14 residues. V was clipped by 5 bases and J by 2 bases; unmatched bases: 6. The CDR3 here is CASSLSGTAYEQYF. CDR3 nucleotide sequence: TGTGCCAGCAGCCTATCCGGGACAGCCTACGAGCAGTACTTC.

As concerns this clonotype: A clone one base away is much larger, so this may be a read error. No conserved phenylalanine or tryptophan is present at the end of the CDR3, so a read error is the likely explanation. V and J are TRBV20-1 and TRBJ2-3; D is possibly TRBD1 (6 bases). CDR1 DFQATT and CDR2 SNEGSKA come from the germline V gene (reference sequence). CDR3 length equals 14 residues. Between the trimmed V and J ends, which lost 3 bases and 2 bases, there was a span of 12 bases. CDR3 in DNA: TGCAGTGCTAGTAACACAGGGACCACAGATACGCAGTATTCT. Encoded protein: CSASNTGTTDTQYS.

The V and J genes are TRBV27 and TRBJ2-3; 16 bases align to TRBD2. Germline V gene data show CDR1 as MNHEY and CDR2 as SMNVEV (reference sequence). V dropped 4 bases and J dropped 5; count of bases not matched to a gene: 12. CDR3 length equals 19 residues. The chain's CDR3 is CASSSWGPGLAGGLDTQYF. The CDR3 nucleotides read TGTGCCAGCAGTTCTTGGGGGCCGGGACTAGCGGGGGGGTTAGATACGCAGTATTTT.

This clonotype has at least ten counts. The chain carries TRBV6-2 or TRBV6-3 and TRBJ2-3, with 9 bases lining up with TRBD1. CDR1 is MNHEY, CDR2 SVGEGT, per germline. V was clipped by 2 bases and J by 4 bases; unmatched bases: 10. This CDR3 spans 17 amino acids. The CDR3 DNA is TGTGCCAGCAGTTACCCCCCCGGGGACAGGGCTGCAGATACGCAGTATTTT. It is translated as CASSYPPGDRAADTQYF.

At least ten counts were recorded for this clonotype. The chain recombines TRBV5-8 with TRBJ2-3; D is perhaps TRBD1 (6 bases). Trimming removed 4 bases at V and 0 bases at J, with 15 bases between. Germline lookup yields CDR1 SGHTS and CDR2 YDEGEE. This CDR3 contains 16 residues. This chain's CDR3 is CASSPGHRASTDTQYF. The CDR3 region has the DNA TGTGCCAGCAGCCCGGGGCACAGGGCTAGCACAGATACGCAGTATTTT. The complete variable domain, with remaining parts taken from reference TRBV5-8 and TRBJ2-3, reads EAGVTQSPTHLIKTRGQQATLRCSPISGHTSVYWYQQALGLGLQFLLWYDEGEERNRGNFPPRFSGRQFPNYSSELNVNALELEDSALYLCASSPGHRASTDTQYFGPGTRLTVL.

As to this clonotype: A much larger clone lies a single base off, so this may be a read error. The rearrangement joins TRBV7-9 to TRBJ1-1; D is possibly TRBD1 (6 bases). Deletions cut 1 base from V and 4 bases from J, with 22 bases between. The CDR3 has 18 amino acids. The V gene's germline CDR1 is SEHNR and CDR2 FQNEAQ (reference sequence). The CDR3 nucleotides are TGTGCCAGCAGCTTAGAATTTGTAAGAGGGGACATGAGCACTGAAGCTTTCTTT. Protein sequence: CASSLEFVRGDMSTEAFF.

Concerning this clonotype: This may stem from a read error, because a much larger clone lies one nucleotide away. The gene calls are TRBV12-3 or TRBV12-4 and TRBJ2-7; perhaps TRBD2 as D (6 bases). Trimming removed 3 bases from V and 6 bases from J, with 15 bases in between. The CDR3 totals 14 residues. The CDR3 loop reads CASSFSGGTPEQYF. CDR3 DNA sequence: TGTGCCAGCAGTTTCTCTGGGGGGACCCCCGAGCAGTACTTC.

This clonotype has a handful of counts. The rearrangement uses TRBV29-1 and TRBJ2-7; D gene uncertain. The CDR3 spans 13 residues. CDR1 is SQVTM, CDR2 ANQGSEA, per germline. V lost 0 bases and J lost 0, with 6 bases in between. CDR3 DNA: TGCAGCGTTGAAGATGTACACTCCTACGAGCAGTACTTC. Protein sequence: CSVEDVHSYEQYF.

On this clonotype itself: The junction does not match germline at one end; this may be a read error. The rearrangement uses TRBV3-1 and TRBJ2-5, with D maybe TRBD2 (7 bases). CDR3 size: 12 residues. CDR1 is LGHDT, CDR2 YNNKEL, per germline (reference sequence). As DNA, the CDR3 is TGTGCCGGCAGGGAGGGGGTGGAGACCCAGTACTTC. Amino acids: CAGREGVETQYF.